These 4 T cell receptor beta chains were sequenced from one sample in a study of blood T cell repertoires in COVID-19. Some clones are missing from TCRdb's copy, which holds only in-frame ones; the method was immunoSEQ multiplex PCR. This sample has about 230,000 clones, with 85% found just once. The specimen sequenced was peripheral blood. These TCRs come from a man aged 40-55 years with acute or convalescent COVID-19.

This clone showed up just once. The chain's CDR3 is CASSREQGAEAFF. CDR3 in DNA: TGTGCCAGCAGTAGGGAACAGGGGGCTGAAGCTTTCTTT. V is TRBV12-3 or TRBV12-4 and J is TRBJ1-1, with 8 positions matching TRBD1. CDR3 length equals 13 residues. V lost 5 bases and J lost 6; bases outside the gene matches: 5.

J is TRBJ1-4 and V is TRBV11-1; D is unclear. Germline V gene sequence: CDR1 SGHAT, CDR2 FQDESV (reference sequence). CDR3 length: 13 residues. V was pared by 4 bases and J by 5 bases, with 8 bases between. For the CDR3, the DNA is TGTGCCAGCAGCTCCACCGGGAATGAAAAACTGTTTTTT. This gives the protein CASSSTGNEKLFF.

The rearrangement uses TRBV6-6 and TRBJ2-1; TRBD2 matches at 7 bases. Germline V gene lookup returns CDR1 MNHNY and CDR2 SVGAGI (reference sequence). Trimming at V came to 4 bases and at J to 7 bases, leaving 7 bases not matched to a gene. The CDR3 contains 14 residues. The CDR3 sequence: CASSLGGTGNEQFF. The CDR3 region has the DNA TGTGCCAGCAGTTTGGGGGGGACGGGAAATGAGCAGTTCTTC.

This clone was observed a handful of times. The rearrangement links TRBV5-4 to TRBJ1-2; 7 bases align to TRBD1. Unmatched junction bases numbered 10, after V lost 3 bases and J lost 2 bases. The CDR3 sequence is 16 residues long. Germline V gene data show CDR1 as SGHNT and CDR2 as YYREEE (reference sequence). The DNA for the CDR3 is TGTGCCAGCAGCTCCCCGACAGGGCTTGTCAACTATGGCTACACCTTC. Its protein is CASSSPTGLVNYGYTF. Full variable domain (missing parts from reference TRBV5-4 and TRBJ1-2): ETGVTQSPTHLIKTRGQQVTLRCSSQSGHNTVSWYQQALGQGPQFIFQYYREEENGRGNFPPRFSGLQFPNYSSELNVNALELDDSALYLCASSSPTGLVNYGYTFGSGTRLTVV.